This TCR beta chain was captured by sequencing in a study of blood T cells in healthy people across ages. With regard to this clonotype: Its antigen is not identified.

Whole-study findings and limits: A roughly linear fall in TCR beta diversity per million T cells was seen with increasing age.

The germline V gene has CDR1 DFQATT and CDR2 SNEGSKA (reference sequence). The length of the CDR3 is 13 residues. The V and J ends lost 6 bases and 5 bases respectively, with 14 bases between them. Primers used in a second PCR of about 6 to 11 cycles were a sample-barcoded 5' primer and a J-beta primer mix. TCRdb analysed the 5' RACE reads with MiXCR anew, one entry per CDR3 protein. The table shows 1.5 million to 2 million distinct CDR3 sequences, with about 49% occurring only once. This TCR was sampled from a woman aged 40 to 55 in good health. The specimen was blood. V and J are TRBV20-1 and TRBJ2-1; a possible D gene is TRBD2 (5 bases). The chain's CDR3 is CSAPSPADNEQFF. CDR3 coding DNA: TGCAGTGCGCCCTCCCCAGCGGACAATGAGCAGTTCTTC.